This T cell receptor beta chain is from a study of beta chain features in type 1 diabetes (dated by TCRdb to 2016 to 2019). In the study overall: Mean age, gender distribution, total cell number and subset yield did not differ between patients and healthy donors. The study compared TCRB repertoires of sorted circulating CD4+ T cell subsets between recently diagnosed type 1 diabetes patients and matched healthy donors. A total of roughly 98,000,000 sorted cells were examined across all samples, and RNA yield correlated strongly with the number of cells per subset. Regulatory and stem cell-like memory subsets were obtained from only 8 patients and roughly eight healthy donors, while naive and central memory subsets were obtained from all 28 donors.

What the authors observed across the whole study: Because cDNA was sequenced instead of genomic DNA, activated cells with high expression could be over-represented, although the groups did not differ in activation or CD3 levels. At VDJ recombination sites, patients with type 1 diabetes made fewer insertions and deleted more nucleotides, a pattern implying thymic rearrangement abnormalities. Type 1 diabetes patients showed a moderate but significant shortening of TCRB CDR3 length in all four CD4+ subsets. HLA sub-analyses involved small numbers of individuals, so any influence of HLA type on TCRB rearrangement remained unresolved. Naive, central memory and regulatory TCRB repertoires appeared to be more similar among patients than among healthy donors. PCR may preferentially amplify shorter templates, but because patient and control samples were amplified and corrected together, any resulting skew would affect both groups equally.

There are 13 amino acids in the CDR3, from cysteine to phenylalanine inclusive. Just CDR3 DNA is preserved here, 39 bases in frame from base 1. Compared with germline, V lacks 4 bases and J lacks 4 bases; bases without a gene match: 3. The germline V gene specifies SGHDT as CDR1 and YYEEEE as CDR2. This clone has just one count. Its specific antigen is unknown. No per-base quality is available; no much larger clone lies one base away. The entire isolated RNA was reverse transcribed using the High Capacity cDNA Reverse Transcription Kit, and thus expressed TCRB transcripts were sequenced. Deep immunoSEQ sequencing was applied to naive, central memory and regulatory T cell samples, giving an average of about 3.57 million total reads per sample. After sorted cells were lysed in RLT buffer, RNA was extracted with DNase-treated RNeasy Micro or Mini kits, with the choice depending on cell number. To prevent cross-contamination, each cell subset was processed individually, whereas patient and healthy donor samples were processed jointly. The immunoSEQ multiplex PCR was used to amplify TCRB sequences from cDNA, generating 87-bp fragments that spanned the CDR3 region. Sequencing of the amplicons was done on the Illumina HiSeq platform. On the study's bioinformatics: Synthetic template baselines were used to correct PCR bias computationally, reads within Hamming distance 2 were collapsed, and singletons that could not be merged were discarded. Reads were aligned against IMGT so that V, D and J genes, CDR3 length and insertions or deletions at six rearrangement sites could be assigned. Within each subset, clonotype counts were normalized to sorted cell number, and only after that were true diversity and Gini coefficients computed with the tcR R package. The overlap coefficient, calculated on TCRB nucleotide sequences, was used to quantify repertoire sharing. In its TCRdb copy, this immuneACCESS table keeps in-frame sequences only and misses some clones. Where compared with another copy, unresolved V genes explain less than half of these, and the others have no known cause. The V and J calls and clone size were taken over from that table, and D and trimming were inferred from the DNA. This sample has more than 300,000 clones in its table, and around 9.7% of those were observed once. Roughly 1% of the sample is taken by the ten largest.

Each donor gave one peripheral blood draw, roughly 110 mL on average, collected into heparinised tubes. Using a panel that included CD45RO, CCR7, CD25, CD127, CD95 and CD27, naive, central memory, regulatory and stem cell-like memory CD4+ T cells were sorted on a BD FACSAria II. All sorted populations exceeded 95% purity. PBMCs were isolated immediately by Lymphoprep density gradient centrifugation and stained directly without culture. Samples were stained and sorted in pairs, with one healthy donor and one patient per experiment, so that batch effects were minimized. The rearrangement joined TRBV5-6 to TRBJ2-5, and TRBD1 aligns with 8 junction nucleotides. This TCR was sampled from a man younger than 45 with type 1 diabetes. Sequenced sample: central memory CD4+ T cells from blood. At the DNA level, the sequence is TGTGCCAGCAGCCAAGACAGGGGAGAGACCCAGTACTTC. Its protein product is CASSQDRGETQYF.